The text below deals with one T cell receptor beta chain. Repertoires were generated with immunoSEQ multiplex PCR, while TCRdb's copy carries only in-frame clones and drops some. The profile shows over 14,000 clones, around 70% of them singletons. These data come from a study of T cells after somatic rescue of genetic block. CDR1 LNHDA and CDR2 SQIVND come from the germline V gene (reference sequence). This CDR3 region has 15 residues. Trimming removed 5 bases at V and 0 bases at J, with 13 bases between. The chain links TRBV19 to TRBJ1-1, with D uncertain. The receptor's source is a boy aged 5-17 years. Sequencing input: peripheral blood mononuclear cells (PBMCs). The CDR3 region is CASSGRVSMNTEAFF. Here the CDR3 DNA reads TGTGCCAGTAGTGGCCGGGTCTCCATGAACACTGAAGCTTTCTTT. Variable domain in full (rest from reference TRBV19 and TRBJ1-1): DGGITQSPKYLFRKEGQNVTLSCEQNLNHDAMYWYRQDPGQGLRLIYYSQIVNDFQKGDIAEGYSVSREKKESFPLTVTSAQKNPTAFYLCASSGRVSMNTEAFFGQGTRLTVV.